Presented here are 25 T cell receptor beta chains from one specimen sequenced in a study of early T cells in non-severe SARS-CoV-2 infection. TCRdb independently ran MiXCR on the 5' RACE reads; one entry per CDR3 protein. The sample comprises just under 65,000 distinct CDR3 sequences, roughly 12% of which are singletons, and just under 3% rests with the top ten. The specimen comprised whole blood, sampled at baseline. These TCRs come from an adult who was a healthcare worker with PCR-confirmed SARS-CoV-2 infection or an uninfected control (not recorded which).

This clonotype was recorded a few times. The chain is built from TRBV6-7 and TRBJ1-3, with 8 bases aligning to TRBD1. TRBV6-7 has ORF status, its function being uncertain. The CDR3 has 18 amino acids. After removal of 0 bases from V and 3 bases from J, the junction contained 10 bases not matched to a gene. The CDR3 DNA is TGTGCCAGCAGTTACTCGTCCACGGACAGGGATTGTGGAAACACCATATATTTT. This translates into CASSYSSTDRDCGNTIYF.

V usage is TRBV25-1 and J usage is TRBJ2-1, with 7 bases lining up with TRBD1. V lost 7 bases and J lost 9; bases outside the gene matches: 6. This CDR3 comprises 12 residues. Germline values: CDR1 MGHDK, CDR2 SYGVNS. The CDR3 DNA follows: TGTGCCAGCATGACAGGGATGGCTGAGCAGTTCTTC. This translates into CASMTGMAEQFF.

This clonotype has only a few counts. This chain uses TRBV3-1 with TRBJ2-1; 7 bases agree with TRBD2. After removal of 3 bases from V and 9 bases from J, the junction contained 2 bases not matched to a gene. The CDR3 is 12 residues long. Germline CDR1 is LGHDT and CDR2 is YNNKEL (reference sequence). The chain's CDR3 is CASSQGGVEQFF. Written as DNA, the CDR3 is TGTGCCAGCAGCCAGGGGGGGGTTGAGCAGTTCTTC.

This chain uses TRBV11-2 with TRBJ1-5, with TRBD1 as a possible D gene (5 bases). V dropped 2 bases and J dropped 4 bases, with 9 bases sitting between them. The CDR3 runs 14 residues. Germline V gives CDR1 SGHAT, CDR2 FQNNGV. The CDR3 is CASSLQGRNQPQHF. CDR3 in DNA: TGTGCCAGCAGCTTACAGGGAAGGAATCAGCCCCAGCATTTT.

V and J are TRBV3-1 and TRBJ2-3; 11 nucleotides align to TRBD2. The ends lost 3 bases at V and 2 bases at J; junction bases unmatched: 10. The CDR3 runs 18 residues. Germline CDR1 reads LGHDT; CDR2 reads YNNKEL (reference sequence). The CDR3 region has the DNA TGTGCCAGCAGCCAGTACCCAAGACTAGCGGGGTACACAGATACGCAGTATTTT. Residues: CASSQYPRLAGYTDTQYF.

The J gene is TRBJ2-3, the V gene TRBV14; no firm D call. The CDR3 spans 16 residues. The germline gives CDR1 SGHDN, CDR2 FVKESK. The V gene lost 3 bases and the J gene lost 2 bases, with 15 bases spanning the gap. The CDR3 DNA reads TGTGCCAGCAGCCAGACGGTAGCCCGACCCACAGATACGCAGTATTTT. This sequence encodes CASSQTVARPTDTQYF.

The sample holds a few counts of this clonotype. The V gene is TRBV5-4, the J gene TRBJ2-3; no clear D gene. Trimming removed 0 bases at V and 6 bases at J, with 14 bases between. CDR3 size: 15 residues. CDR1 and CDR2 (germline): SGHNT, YYREEE (reference sequence). CDR3 in amino acids: CASSLAVAGTDTQYF. In DNA form, the CDR3 reads TGTGCCAGCAGCTTGGCGGTGGCAGGAACCGATACGCAGTATTTT.

This clonotype was picked up a small number of times. The chain uses TRBV3-1 and TRBJ2-1; D ambiguous. CDR3 length: 12 residues. CDR1 is LGHDT and CDR2 is YNNKEL in the germline V gene (reference sequence). Deletions cut 4 bases from V and 10 bases from J, with 11 bases between. The CDR3 region has the DNA TGTGCCAGCAGCCCCTCGGTCCGCGAGCAGTTCTTC. It is translated as CASSPSVREQFF.

This clonotype occurred many times. The J gene is TRBJ2-6, the V gene TRBV6-5; no clear D gene. Germline-derived CDR1 and CDR2 are MNHEY and SVGAGI. This CDR3 contains 15 residues. Deletions cut 8 bases from V and 1 base from J, with 12 bases between. The CDR3, as DNA: TGTGCCAGCCTTGGTGTCCAATCTGGGGCCAACGTCCTGACTTTC. Translation: CASLGVQSGANVLTF.

This clonotype was counted at least ten times. The chain is built from TRBV18 and TRBJ2-5, with a possible D match to TRBD1 (6 bases). V was shortened by 2 bases and J by 2 bases, with 6 bases between the two germline ends. CDR1 is KGHSH, CDR2 LQKENI, per germline. The CDR3 runs to 13 residues. CDR3 nucleotides: TGTGCCAGCTCACCAACAGGGCAAGAGACCCAGTACTTC. Its translation: CASSPTGQETQYF.

The chain has TRBV18 and TRBJ1-3; D call uncertain. Trimming took off 2 bases at V and 0 bases at J, with 8 bases between the two ends. Looked up from germline, CDR1 is KGHSH and CDR2 is LQKENI. CDR3 size: 15 residues. The CDR3 is CASSPGPSSGNTIYF. The CDR3 region has the DNA TGTGCCAGCTCACCAGGGCCTAGCTCTGGAAACACCATATATTTT.

This clonotype has just a few counts. This sequence joins TRBV5-1 and TRBJ1-5, with 8 positions matching TRBD1. CDR1 is SGHRS, CDR2 YFSETQ, per germline. This CDR3 has 14 residues. Trimming cost V 0 bases and J 6 bases; bases outside gene matches: 2. The CDR3 is CASSLGQGIQPQHF. The CDR3 DNA sequence: TGCGCCAGCAGCTTGGGACAGGGGATTCAGCCCCAGCATTTT.

The table lists this clonotype with many counts. The chain carries TRBV20-1 and TRBJ1-5, with unresolved D. V dropped 3 bases and J dropped 2 bases, with 8 bases sitting between them. This CDR3 is built from 13 residues. Germline V gives CDR1 DFQATT, CDR2 SNEGSKA (reference sequence). The CDR3 here is CSASEGGNQPQHF. The CDR3 DNA reads TGCAGTGCTAGTGAGGGAGGCAATCAGCCCCAGCATTTT.

This rearrangement joins TRBV5-4 to TRBJ2-3, with TRBD1 identical over 9 bases. This CDR3 comprises 18 residues. Germline V gene sequence: CDR1 SGHNT, CDR2 YYREEE (reference sequence). V was clipped by 4 bases and J by 1 base; unmatched bases: 13. The CDR3 is CASSHDRGFQMGTDTQYF. The CDR3 DNA reads as TGTGCCAGCAGCCACGACAGGGGGTTCCAAATGGGCACAGATACGCAGTATTTT. Together with reference TRBV5-4 and TRBJ2-3, the CDR3 gives the full variable domain: ETGVTQSPTHLIKTRGQQVTLRCSSQSGHNTVSWYQQALGQGPQFIFQYYREEENGRGNFPPRFSGLQFPNYSSELNVNALELDDSALYLCASSHDRGFQMGTDTQYFGPGTRLTVL.

This clonotype showed up just a few times. The V call is TRBV5-1, the J call TRBJ1-2; D is unclear. The V end lost 0 bases, the J end lost 0 bases, and 6 bases lay between the germline ends. The germline gives CDR1 SGHRS, CDR2 YFSETQ. The CDR3 length is 14 residues. CDR3 protein: CASSLGTSNYGYTF. CDR3 DNA sequence: TGCGCCAGCAGCTTGGGTACATCTAACTATGGCTACACCTTC.

This chain joins TRBV10-1 and TRBJ2-3; 8 positions match TRBD1. Germline CDR1 reads WNHNN; CDR2 reads SYGVQD (reference sequence). V lost 0 bases to trimming and J lost 4 bases; unmatched junction nucleotides: 6. This CDR3 contains 16 residues. For the CDR3, the DNA is TGCGCCAGCAGTGAGTCGGGCAGGGGGCTGGCAGATACGCAGTATTTT. It yields the protein CASSESGRGLADTQYF.

The rearrangement joins TRBV12-3 or TRBV12-4 to TRBJ1-1; D is ambiguous. This CDR3 is 13 amino acids long. V lost 1 base and J 5 bases, leaving 8 bases between the germline ends. The DNA of the CDR3 is TGTGCCAGCAGTTTAGGGGGAGATACTGAAGCTTTCTTT. Its protein product is CASSLGGDTEAFF.

The V and J genes are TRBV5-8 and TRBJ1-1; D is undetermined. Germline CDR1 and CDR2: SGHTS and YDEGEE. The CDR3 runs to 14 residues. V was clipped by 0 bases and J by 3 bases, with 9 bases between them. Written as DNA, the CDR3 is TGTGCCAGCAGCTTGGAAGGAACAGACACTGAAGCTTTCTTT. It yields the protein CASSLEGTDTEAFF.

This clonotype was recorded a few times. J is TRBJ2-5 and V is TRBV7-8; 9 positions agree with TRBD1. The CDR3 runs to 14 residues. V was clipped by 6 bases and J by 7 bases; unmatched bases: 9. Germline CDR1 reads SGHVS; CDR2 reads FQNEAQ. The CDR3: CASRIQGAVGTQYF. CDR3 DNA sequence: TGTGCCAGCAGGATACAGGGGGCGGTCGGGACCCAGTACTTC.

This rearrangement joins TRBV12-3 or TRBV12-4 to TRBJ1-2; 9 bases align to TRBD1. V lost 1 base, J lost 6 bases, and 9 bases stayed unmatched. This CDR3 has 16 amino acids. As DNA, the CDR3 is TGTGCCAGCAGTTTAGGGACAGGGGCCCACTCTGATGGCTACACCTTC. This codes for CASSLGTGAHSDGYTF.

The chain links TRBV5-5 to TRBJ2-7, with D tentatively TRBD2 (5 bases). Trimming cost V 1 base and J 1 base, with 6 bases left between them. The CDR3 runs 13 residues. Germline V gene sequence: CDR1 SGHKS, CDR2 YYEKEE (reference sequence). In nucleotides, the CDR3 is TGTGCCAGCAGCTTGTGGACTTCCTACGAGCAGTACTTC. This encodes CASSLWTSYEQYF. Full variable domain (outside the CDR3, taken from reference TRBV5-5 and TRBJ2-7): DAGVTQSPTHLIKTRGQQVTLRCSPISGHKSVSWYQQVLGQGPQFIFQYYEKEERGRGNFPDRFSARQFPNYSSELNVNALLLGDSALYLCASSLWTSYEQYFGPGTRLTVT.

Many counts were recorded for this clonotype. V gene TRBV5-1 combines with J gene TRBJ2-7; possibly TRBD2 for D (6 bases). Germline CDR1 is SGHRS and CDR2 is YFSETQ. V was cut by 7 bases and J by 5 bases, with 16 bases left in between. The CDR3 length is 13 residues. This chain's CDR3 is CASSYAPGDEQYF. Here the CDR3 DNA reads TGCGCCAGCTCATACGCCCCGGGGGACGAGCAGTACTTC.

The V gene is TRBV5-4, the J gene TRBJ2-2, with a weak D call TRBD1 (6 bases). This CDR3 is built from 17 residues. Germline CDR1 is SGHNT and CDR2 is YYREEE (reference sequence). Between the trimmed V and J ends, which lost 4 bases and 1 base, there was a span of 17 bases. The CDR3 loop is CASSPATGPLNTGELFF. The CDR3 DNA is TGTGCCAGCAGCCCGGCGACAGGACCTCTGAACACCGGGGAGCTGTTTTTT.

This clonotype was counted only a few times. The rearrangement uses TRBV6-2 or TRBV6-3 and TRBJ1-5; TRBD1 matches 10 bases. The CDR3 covers 14 residues. CDR1 and CDR2 (germline): MNHEY, SVGEGT. The junction had 9 bases not matched to a gene; V was cut back by 10 bases and J by 6 bases. Here the CDR3 DNA reads TGTGCCAACAGGGAGACAGGGGGCGGTCAGCCCCAGCATTTT. Its translation is CANRETGGGQPQHF.

This clonotype was observed at least ten times. This chain links TRBV12-3 or TRBV12-4 with TRBJ1-4, with 8 bases matching TRBD1. J lost 8 bases, V lost 6 bases, and 11 bases had no gene match. This CDR3 comprises 15 residues. CDR3: CASRLGRQGYEKLFF. The CDR3 DNA reads TGTGCCAGCAGACTAGGGCGACAGGGGTACGAAAAACTGTTTTTT.